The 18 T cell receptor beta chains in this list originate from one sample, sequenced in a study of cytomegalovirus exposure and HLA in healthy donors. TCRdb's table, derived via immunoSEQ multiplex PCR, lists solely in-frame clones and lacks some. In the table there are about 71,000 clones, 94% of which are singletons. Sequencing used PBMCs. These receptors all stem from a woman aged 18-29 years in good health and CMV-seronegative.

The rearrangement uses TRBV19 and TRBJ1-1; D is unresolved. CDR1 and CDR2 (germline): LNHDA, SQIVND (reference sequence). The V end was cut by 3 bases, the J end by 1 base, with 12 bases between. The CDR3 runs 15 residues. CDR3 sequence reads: CASSMLRIPNTEAFF. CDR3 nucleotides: TGTGCCAGTAGTATGTTGAGGATACCGAACACTGAAGCTTTCTTT.

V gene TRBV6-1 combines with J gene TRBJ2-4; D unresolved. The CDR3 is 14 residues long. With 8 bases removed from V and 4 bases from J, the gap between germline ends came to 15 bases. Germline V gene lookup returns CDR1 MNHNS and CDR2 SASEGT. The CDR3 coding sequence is TGTGCCAGCCGCGGTCCGGCAATTAAAAACATTCAGTACTTC. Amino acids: CASRGPAIKNIQYF.

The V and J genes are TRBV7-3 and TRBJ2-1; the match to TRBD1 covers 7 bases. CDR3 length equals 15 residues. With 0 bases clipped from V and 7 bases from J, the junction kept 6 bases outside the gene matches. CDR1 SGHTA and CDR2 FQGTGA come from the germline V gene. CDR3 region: CASSLTRQGRNEQFF. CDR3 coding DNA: TGTGCCAGCAGCTTAACGAGACAGGGCAGGAATGAGCAGTTCTTC.

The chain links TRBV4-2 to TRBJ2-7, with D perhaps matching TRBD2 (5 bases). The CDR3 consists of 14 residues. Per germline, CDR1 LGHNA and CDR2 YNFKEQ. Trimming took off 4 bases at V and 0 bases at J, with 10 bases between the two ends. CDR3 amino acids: CASSPGLSSYEQYF. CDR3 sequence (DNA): TGTGCCAGCAGCCCCGGACTGAGCTCCTACGAGCAGTACTTC.

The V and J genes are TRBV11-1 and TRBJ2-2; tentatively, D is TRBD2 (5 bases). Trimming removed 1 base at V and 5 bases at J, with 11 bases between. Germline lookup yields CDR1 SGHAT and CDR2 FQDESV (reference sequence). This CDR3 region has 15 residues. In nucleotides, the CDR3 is TGTGCCAGCAGCTTAGGAGGGATGGGTACCGGGGAGCTGTTTTTT. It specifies CASSLGGMGTGELFF.

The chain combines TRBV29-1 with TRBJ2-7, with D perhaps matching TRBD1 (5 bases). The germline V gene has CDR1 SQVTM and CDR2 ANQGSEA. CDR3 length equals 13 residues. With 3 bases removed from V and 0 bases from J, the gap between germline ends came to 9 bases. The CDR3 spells CSVDGRDSYEQYF. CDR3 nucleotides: TGCAGCGTTGATGGCAGGGACTCCTACGAGCAGTACTTC.

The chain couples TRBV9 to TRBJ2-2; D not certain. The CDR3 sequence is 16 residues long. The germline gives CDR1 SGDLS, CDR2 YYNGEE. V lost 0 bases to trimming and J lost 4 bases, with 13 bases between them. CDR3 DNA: TGTGCCAGCAGCGTAGGATCACTACCGGTCACCGGGGAGCTGTTTTTT. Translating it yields CASSVGSLPVTGELFF.

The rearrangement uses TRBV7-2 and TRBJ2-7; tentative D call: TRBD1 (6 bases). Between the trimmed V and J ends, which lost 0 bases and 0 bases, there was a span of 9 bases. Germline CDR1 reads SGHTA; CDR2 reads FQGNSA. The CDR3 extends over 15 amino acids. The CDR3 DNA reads TGTGCCAGCAGCTTAGCTGAACAGGGCTCCTACGAGCAGTACTTC. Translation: CASSLAEQGSYEQYF.

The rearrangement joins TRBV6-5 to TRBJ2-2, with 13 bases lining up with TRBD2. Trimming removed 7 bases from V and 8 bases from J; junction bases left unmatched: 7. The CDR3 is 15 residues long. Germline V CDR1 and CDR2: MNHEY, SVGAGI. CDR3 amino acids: CASTRTSGRKGELFF. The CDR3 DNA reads TGTGCCAGCACGAGGACTAGCGGGAGAAAGGGGGAGCTGTTTTTT.

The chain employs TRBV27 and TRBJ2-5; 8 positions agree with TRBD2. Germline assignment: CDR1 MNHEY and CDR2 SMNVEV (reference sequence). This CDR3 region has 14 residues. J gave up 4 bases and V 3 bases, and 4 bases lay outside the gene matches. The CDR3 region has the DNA TGTGCCAGCAGTTTCGGACTAGCTGGAGAGACCCAGTACTTC. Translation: CASSFGLAGETQYF.

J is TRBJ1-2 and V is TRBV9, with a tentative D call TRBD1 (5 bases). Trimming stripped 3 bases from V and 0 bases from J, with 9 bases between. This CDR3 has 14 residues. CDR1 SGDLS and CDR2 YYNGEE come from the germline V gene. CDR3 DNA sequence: TGTGCCAGCAGCGGGGGGGGGACTAACTATGGCTACACCTTC. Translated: CASSGGGTNYGYTF. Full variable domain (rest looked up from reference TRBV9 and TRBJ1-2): DSGVTQTPKHLITATGQRVTLRCSPRSGDLSVYWYQQSLDQGLQFLIQYYNGEERAKGNILERFSAQQFPDLHSELNLSSLELGDSALYFCASSGGGTNYGYTFGSGTRLTVV.

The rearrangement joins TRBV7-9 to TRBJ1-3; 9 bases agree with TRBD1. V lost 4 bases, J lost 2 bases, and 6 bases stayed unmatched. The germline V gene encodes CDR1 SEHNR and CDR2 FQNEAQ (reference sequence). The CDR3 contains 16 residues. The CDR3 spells CASSSDRGAPGNTIYF. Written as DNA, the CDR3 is TGTGCCAGCAGCTCCGACAGGGGGGCCCCTGGAAACACCATATATTTT.

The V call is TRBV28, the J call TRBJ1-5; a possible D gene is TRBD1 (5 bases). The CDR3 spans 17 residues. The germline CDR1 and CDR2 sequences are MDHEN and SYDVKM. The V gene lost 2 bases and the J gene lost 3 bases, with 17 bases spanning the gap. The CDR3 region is CASSLARWGVDNQPQHF. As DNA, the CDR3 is TGTGCCAGCAGTTTAGCGCGGTGGGGGGTAGACAATCAGCCCCAGCATTTT.

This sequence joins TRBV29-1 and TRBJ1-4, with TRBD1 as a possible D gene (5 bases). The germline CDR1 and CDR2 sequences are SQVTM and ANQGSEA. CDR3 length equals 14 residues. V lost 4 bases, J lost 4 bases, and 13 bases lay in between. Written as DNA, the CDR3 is TGCAGCGTTGGGTGGGGCAGCATTAATGAAAAACTGTTTTTT. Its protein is CSVGWGSINEKLFF.

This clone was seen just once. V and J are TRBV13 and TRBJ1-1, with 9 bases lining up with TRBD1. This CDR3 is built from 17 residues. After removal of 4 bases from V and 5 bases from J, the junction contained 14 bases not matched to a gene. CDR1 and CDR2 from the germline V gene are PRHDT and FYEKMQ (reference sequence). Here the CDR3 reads CASSSSGVQGANTEAFF. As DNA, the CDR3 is TGTGCCAGCAGCTCGAGTGGAGTACAGGGGGCGAATACTGAAGCTTTCTTT. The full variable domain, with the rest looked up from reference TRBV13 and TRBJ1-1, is AAGVIQSPRHLIKEKRETATLKCYPIPRHDTVYWYQQGPGQDPQFLISFYEKMQSDKGSIPDRFSAQQFSDYHSELNMSSLELGDSALYFCASSSSGVQGANTEAFFGQGTRLTVV.

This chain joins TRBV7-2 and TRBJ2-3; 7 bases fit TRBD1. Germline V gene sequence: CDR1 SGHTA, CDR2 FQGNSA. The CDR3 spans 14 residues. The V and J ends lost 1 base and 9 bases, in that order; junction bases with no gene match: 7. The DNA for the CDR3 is TGTGCCAGCAGCTTAGATCAGGGGGTAATAACGCAGTATTTT. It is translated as CASSLDQGVITQYF.

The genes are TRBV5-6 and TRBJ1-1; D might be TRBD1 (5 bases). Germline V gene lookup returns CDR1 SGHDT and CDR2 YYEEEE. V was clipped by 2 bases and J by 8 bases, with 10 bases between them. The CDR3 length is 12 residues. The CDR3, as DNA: TGTGCCAGCAGCTTACCGGGGGAAGAAGCTTTCTTT. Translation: CASSLPGEEAFF. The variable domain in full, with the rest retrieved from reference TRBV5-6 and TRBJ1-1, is DAGVTQSPTHLIKTRGQQVTLRCSPKSGHDTVSWYQQALGQGPQFIFQYYEEEERQRGNFPDRFSGHQFPNYSSELNVNALLLGDSALYLCASSLPGEEAFFGQGTRLTVV.

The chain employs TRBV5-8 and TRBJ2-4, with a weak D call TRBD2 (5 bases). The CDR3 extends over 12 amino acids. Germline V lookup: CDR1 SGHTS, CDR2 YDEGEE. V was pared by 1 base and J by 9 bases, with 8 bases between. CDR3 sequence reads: CASSLTSGIQYF. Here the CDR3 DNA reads TGTGCCAGCAGCTTGACGAGCGGCATTCAGTACTTC.